These 31 T cell receptor beta chains originate from one sample sequenced in a study of cytomegalovirus exposure and HLA in healthy donors. Researchers ran the PCR with 60 Vbeta and 13 Jbeta primers. Assay used: immunoSEQ multiplex PCR; TCRdb lists only in-frame clones, some missing. Among about 200,000 clones, 83% were seen once, and the ten largest hold about 1.4%. The source material was PBMCs. The source is a girl between 10 and 17 years old in good health and CMV-seronegative.

J is TRBJ2-1 and V is TRBV27, with D perhaps TRBD2 (6 bases). Germline values: CDR1 MNHEY, CDR2 SMNVEV (reference sequence). The V end was cut by 2 bases, the J end by 5 bases, with 16 bases between. There are 16 residues in the CDR3. The CDR3 spells CASSLSRAGPNNEQFF. DNA of the CDR3: TGTGCCAGCAGTTTAAGTAGGGCGGGGCCAAACAATGAGCAGTTCTTC.

The chain carries TRBV18 and TRBJ2-5, with D possibly matching TRBD2 (6 bases). CDR1 is KGHSH and CDR2 is LQKENI in the germline V gene. V lost 2 bases and J 1 base, leaving 11 bases between the germline ends. The CDR3 contains 15 residues. CDR3 coding DNA: TGTGCCAGCTCACCAGAGCGGGTCCTCCAAGAGACCCAGTACTTC. Its protein product is CASSPERVLQETQYF.

The chain joins TRBV7-9 to TRBJ1-2, with D possibly TRBD1 on 6 matching bases. Trimming took off 5 bases at V and 6 bases at J, with 13 bases between the two ends. The CDR3 consists of 13 residues. Per germline, CDR1 SEHNR and CDR2 FQNEAQ (reference sequence). The chain's CDR3 is CASSPDRSNGYTF. CDR3 DNA: TGTGCCAGCAGCCCAGACAGGTCGAATGGCTACACCTTC.

This chain links TRBV27 with TRBJ2-7; 8 bases align to TRBD1. Germline CDR1 and CDR2: MNHEY and SMNVEV (reference sequence). V shed 10 bases and J 3 bases; nucleotides not matched to a gene: 14. The CDR3 runs to 15 residues. The CDR3 DNA reads TGTGCCACCCTCTTACAGGGGGTCTCAATCTACGAGCAGTACTTC. This translates into CATLLQGVSIYEQYF.

V gene TRBV28 combines with J gene TRBJ1-3; D possibly corresponds to TRBD1 (5 bases). Trimming pared 5 bases from V and 3 bases from J, leaving 17 bases between. Germline V lookup: CDR1 MDHEN, CDR2 SYDVKM. The CDR3 has 16 residues. The chain's CDR3 is CASSHPGLEDGNTIYF. The DNA of the CDR3 is TGTGCCAGCAGTCATCCGGGACTGGAGGATGGAAACACCATATATTTT.

The chain links TRBV5-8 to TRBJ1-2; D is unresolved. V shed 2 bases and J shed 7 bases, with 15 bases lying between them. The CDR3 is 14 amino acids. CDR1 and CDR2 (germline): SGHTS, YDEGEE. The CDR3 spells CASSFTGELSGYTF. CDR3 in DNA: TGTGCCAGCAGCTTCACCGGGGAATTATCTGGCTACACCTTC. Using reference TRBV5-8 and TRBJ1-2 for the parts outside the CDR3, the full variable domain is EAGVTQSPTHLIKTRGQQATLRCSPISGHTSVYWYQQALGLGLQFLLWYDEGEERNRGNFPPRFSGRQFPNYSSELNVNALELEDSALYLCASSFTGELSGYTFGSGTRLTVV.

The rearrangement joins TRBV4-2 to TRBJ2-1, with 10 positions matching TRBD2. Germline V gene data show CDR1 as LGHNA and CDR2 as YNFKEQ. J gave up 10 bases and V 0 bases, and 9 bases lay outside the gene matches. The CDR3 length is 16 residues. Here the CDR3 DNA reads TGTGCCAGCAGCCAAGATATGGCTAGCGGGAGTAAGGAGCAGTTCTTC. Encoded protein: CASSQDMASGSKEQFF.

The rearrangement uses TRBV5-4 and TRBJ1-1, with unresolved D. The CDR3 length is 15 residues. Germline loops: CDR1 SGHNT, CDR2 YYREEE (reference sequence). V dropped 0 bases and J dropped 1 base, with 10 bases sitting between them. CDR3 region: CASSLDPTRNTEAFF. The CDR3 nucleotides read TGTGCCAGCAGCTTGGACCCTACGAGGAACACTGAAGCTTTCTTT.

The CDR3 DNA follows: TGTGCCAGCAGTTTAGATGCAGGGCGAAATGAAAAACTGTTTTTT. Its translation is CASSLDAGRNEKLFF. The chain joins TRBV28 to TRBJ1-4, with D possibly being TRBD1 (5 bases). Looked up from germline, CDR1 is MDHEN and CDR2 is SYDVKM. With 2 bases removed from V and 5 bases from J, the gap between germline ends came to 12 bases. This CDR3 comprises 15 residues.

This clone came up once. The chain recombines TRBV4-1 with TRBJ2-1, with 8 nucleotides matching TRBD2. Per the germline V gene, CDR1 is MGHRA and CDR2 is YSYEKL. CDR3 size: 16 residues. After removal of 4 bases from V and 5 bases from J, the junction contained 10 bases not matched to a gene. This CDR3 reads CASSPLELAEDNEQFF. In DNA form, the CDR3 reads TGCGCCAGCAGCCCTCTTGAACTAGCGGAAGACAATGAGCAGTTCTTC.

The chain's CDR3 is CASSPKQGAHEQYF. The CDR3 nucleotides are TGTGCCAGCTCACCAAAACAGGGGGCTCACGAGCAGTACTTC. V gene TRBV18 combines with J gene TRBJ2-7; 9 bases match TRBD1. CDR3 length equals 14 residues. Germline V gene lookup returns CDR1 KGHSH and CDR2 LQKENI. V shed 2 bases and J 5 bases; nucleotides not matched to a gene: 4.

This chain connects TRBV9 to TRBJ1-6; D is ambiguous. CDR1 and CDR2 (germline): SGDLS, YYNGEE. The CDR3 covers 14 residues. V was cut by 0 bases and J by 8 bases, with 9 bases left in between. Written as DNA, the CDR3 is TGTGCCAGCAGCGTAGATGGCGGGGATTCACCCCTCCACTTT. As protein: CASSVDGGDSPLHF.

The gene calls are TRBV5-4 and TRBJ2-1; 10 bases align to TRBD1. The CDR3 has 16 residues. The V segment lost 4 bases and the J segment 8 bases; nucleotides outside the gene matches: 12. Germline assignment: CDR1 SGHNT and CDR2 YYREEE (reference sequence). CDR3 sequence: CASSLTPGQGSDEQFF. As DNA, the CDR3 is TGTGCCAGCAGCCTGACACCGGGACAGGGGAGTGATGAGCAGTTCTTC. The whole variable domain, remainder taken from reference TRBV5-4 and TRBJ2-1, is ETGVTQSPTHLIKTRGQQVTLRCSSQSGHNTVSWYQQALGQGPQFIFQYYREEENGRGNFPPRFSGLQFPNYSSELNVNALELDDSALYLCASSLTPGQGSDEQFFGPGTRLTVL.

For this clone: At one of its ends the junction is not consistent with the germline gene, which may arise from a read error. This chain uses TRBV7-9 with TRBJ2-7; D is unresolved. Germline CDR1 SEHNR, CDR2 FQNEAQ (reference sequence). The CDR3 has 12 residues. The CDR3: CSSSSIGYEQYF. The DNA of the CDR3 is TGTTCCAGCAGCTCTATTGGTTACGAGCAGTACTTC.

This clone has a handful of counts. The chain combines TRBV6-6 with TRBJ2-7, with D perhaps TRBD1 (5 bases). Germline CDR1 and CDR2: MNHNY and SVGAGI (reference sequence). V was cut by 5 bases and J by 0 bases, with 5 bases left in between. This CDR3 is built from 12 residues. Here the CDR3 DNA reads TGTGCCAGCAGTGGGGCCTCCTACGAGCAGTACTTC. Translating it yields CASSGASYEQYF.

The CDR3 bases are TGTGCCAGCAATCTCGAGCAGGGTCCGGTTTCGCCCCTCCACTTT. Its protein is CASNLEQGPVSPLHF. The J gene is TRBJ1-6, the V gene TRBV2; a weak D match, TRBD1 (5 bases). The V end lost 7 bases, the J end lost 13 bases, and 23 bases lay between the germline ends. Germline CDR1 is SNHLY and CDR2 is FYNNEI. The CDR3 loop spans 15 amino acids.

CDR3 sequence reads: CASSHGQENTGELFF. The CDR3, as DNA: TGCGCCAGCAGCCATGGACAGGAGAACACCGGGGAGCTGTTTTTT. The chain carries TRBV4-3 and TRBJ2-2; the match to TRBD1 covers 7 bases. The V gene end was trimmed by 3 bases and the J gene end by 1 base; junction bases not matched to a gene: 2. There are 15 residues in the CDR3. CDR1 LGHNA and CDR2 YSLEER come from the germline V gene.

The gene calls are TRBV28 and TRBJ1-5, with a possible D match to TRBD1 (5 bases). Looked up from germline, CDR1 is MDHEN and CDR2 is SYDVKM. V was clipped by 5 bases and J by 5 bases, with 16 bases between them. The CDR3 runs 15 residues. In DNA, the CDR3 is TGTGCCAGCAGTCCTTGGGGGGGGATGGATCAGCCCCAGCATTTT. It translates to CASSPWGGMDQPQHF.

This chain links TRBV6-4 with TRBJ1-2; 9 bases agree with TRBD1. The CDR3 totals 12 residues. Germline V gene data show CDR1 as MRHNA and CDR2 as SNTAGT. J gave up 7 bases and V 6 bases, and 3 bases lay outside the gene matches. The CDR3 DNA sequence: TGTGCCAGCAGGGGACAGGGATCTGGCTACACCTTC. This gives the protein CASRGQGSGYTF.

V and J are TRBV28 and TRBJ1-5; D possibly corresponds to TRBD1 (5 bases). Trimming stripped 3 bases from V and 6 bases from J, with 12 bases between. This CDR3 region has 14 residues. Germline values: CDR1 MDHEN, CDR2 SYDVKM. CDR3 nucleotide sequence: TGTGCCAGCAGTTTTGGAGGGGAGGTTCAGCCCCAGCATTTT. It specifies CASSFGGEVQPQHF.

The chain joins TRBV7-2 to TRBJ1-5, with TRBD1 matching over 11 bases. Germline CDR1 reads SGHTA; CDR2 reads FQGNSA. The CDR3 covers 18 residues. The J segment lost 3 bases and the V segment lost 4 bases, leaving 11 bases of the junction unmatched. CDR3: CASSSVWTGGLHNQPQHF. The CDR3 DNA reads TGTGCCAGCAGCTCGGTATGGACAGGGGGCCTTCACAATCAGCCCCAGCATTTT. Filled out from reference TRBV7-2 and TRBJ1-5, the complete variable domain reads GAGVSQSPSNKVTEKGKDVELRCDPISGHTALYWYRQSLGQGLEFLIYFQGNSAPDKSGLPSDRFSAERTGGSVSTLTIQRTQQEDSAVYLCASSSVWTGGLHNQPQHFGDGTRLSIL.

The rearrangement links TRBV19 to TRBJ2-5; 7 bases map to TRBD2. There are 14 residues in the CDR3. Germline CDR1 is LNHDA and CDR2 is SQIVND (reference sequence). With V trimmed by 3 bases and J by 7 bases, 8 bases remained unmatched. The CDR3 DNA reads TGTGCCAGTAGTATGAGCCTAGCGGTTGGGACCCAGTACTTC. It encodes CASSMSLAVGTQYF.

The V and J genes are TRBV28 and TRBJ1-1; 9 bases are a match to TRBD1. The germline gives CDR1 MDHEN, CDR2 SYDVKM. V was pared by 6 bases and J by 7 bases, with 9 bases of the junction left unmatched. The length of the CDR3 is 14 residues. CDR3 in DNA: TGTGCCAGCAGGCCTGGACAGGGGCGAGGTGAAGCTTTCTTT. Protein product: CASRPGQGRGEAFF.

The chain links TRBV5-5 to TRBJ1-5; 8 bases are shared with TRBD1. The V gene's germline CDR1 is SGHKS and CDR2 YYEKEE (reference sequence). The ends lost 4 bases at V and 0 bases at J; junction bases unmatched: 12. The CDR3 sequence is 18 residues long. CDR3: CASSDSARTGNSNQPQHF. In DNA, the CDR3 is TGTGCCAGCAGCGACTCTGCTAGGACAGGGAATAGCAATCAGCCCCAGCATTTT.

This chain joins TRBV7-2 and TRBJ2-4; D is undetermined. The V gene's germline CDR1 is SGHTA and CDR2 FQGNSA. V gave up 1 base and J gave up 10 bases, with 5 bases separating them. The CDR3 covers 11 residues. CDR3 nucleotide sequence: TGTGCCAGCAGCTTAGGAGGAATTCAGTACTTC. This sequence encodes CASSLGGIQYF.

The gene calls are TRBV28 and TRBJ1-2, with D possibly matching TRBD1 (5 bases). From germline, CDR1 is MDHEN and CDR2 SYDVKM. The CDR3 is 15 residues long. The V gene lost 5 bases and the J gene lost 4 bases, with 17 bases spanning the gap. DNA for the CDR3: TGTGCCAGCAGTCTATACTCGACAGCGATCTATGGCTACACCTTC. Protein sequence: CASSLYSTAIYGYTF.

The chain recombines TRBV27 with TRBJ2-7; D unclear. CDR3 size: 14 residues. Germline CDR1 reads MNHEY; CDR2 reads SMNVEV (reference sequence). V lost 2 bases to trimming and J lost 4 bases, with 12 bases between them. The DNA of the CDR3 is TGTGCCAGCAGTTTAATGTCAGGAAATTACGAGCAGTACTTC. Protein product: CASSLMSGNYEQYF.

The V and J genes are TRBV4-1 and TRBJ1-2, with TRBD1 matching over 9 bases. The CDR3 runs to 15 residues. Germline V gene data show CDR1 as MGHRA and CDR2 as YSYEKL. Germline trimming cut 4 bases from V and 2 bases from J; bases unmatched to any gene: 5. The CDR3 here is CASSPLGTGNYGYTF. The CDR3 nucleotides read TGCGCCAGCAGCCCCCTCGGGACAGGGAACTATGGCTACACCTTC.

This chain joins TRBV7-2 and TRBJ1-1, with a tentative D call TRBD1 (5 bases). Germline V gene sequence: CDR1 SGHTA, CDR2 FQGNSA. The CDR3 has 15 amino acids. V was pared by 6 bases and J by 4 bases, with 18 bases between. The CDR3 region is CASRSNSGYGTEAFF. The CDR3 region has the DNA TGTGCCAGCAGATCTAATTCAGGGTATGGCACTGAAGCTTTCTTT.

This rearrangement joins TRBV5-1 to TRBJ2-1, with D tentatively TRBD2 (6 bases). The CDR3 has 16 residues. V was pared by 0 bases and J by 5 bases, with 15 bases between. Germline CDR1 is SGHRS and CDR2 is YFSETQ. CDR3 nucleotide sequence: TGCGCCAGCAGCTTGGTGACGGGGGAGAGAAACAATGAGCAGTTCTTC. Its protein is CASSLVTGERNNEQFF.

The rearrangement links TRBV13 to TRBJ1-2; D remains ambiguous. The CDR3 covers 16 residues. V was cut by 6 bases and J by 8 bases, with 25 bases left in between. Looked up from germline, CDR1 is PRHDT and CDR2 is FYEKMQ (reference sequence). The CDR3 loop is CASSYGLRGNVRGYTF. CDR3 DNA sequence: TGTGCCAGCAGTTACGGACTACGGGGAAATGTCCGAGGCTACACCTTC.